This entry concerns a single T cell receptor (beta chain). This clonotype was picked up many times. Its specific antigen is unknown. No base-level quality is on record; no much larger clone is a single base apart. The TCR beta CDR3 regions were amplified from RNA transcripts. The first round of RT-PCR for the TCR CDR3 was performed with the HTBI primer set and the Qiagen OneStep RT-PCR kit. Libraries were constructed in a second round of multiplex PCR, after which size selection and purification were carried out. The libraries were sequenced on an Illumina HiSeq2000 using paired-end 100 bp reads. The paper's processing steps were these. SOAPnuke was used to process the raw data, with reads discarded if the reads contained adapters or uncalled bases, had a mean Phred below 15, or lacked an exact constant-primer or identifier match. COPE v1.2.5 was used to merge high-quality paired reads, and clonotypes were defined as unique nucleotide sequences. MiTCR v1.1 was used to align clonotypes to the IMGT TRBV, TRBD and TRBJ reference segments. The analysis was restricted to V-J combinations with a frequency above 0.0001, which together covered over 99% of the repertoires. A TCS score was defined as the ratio between F50 (clonal expansion) and ExV (chaos), using BLOSUM62-based TCRdist between CDR3 peptides within each V-J. Welch's t-statistics and random forest reduced around 510 V-J features to some 14, which were used in a naive Bayes classifier (R e1071). The public reads were reanalyzed by TCRdb: fastp trimming at Q25, MiXCR alignment, in-frame beta chains only. Identical CDR3 proteins give one entry, which carries the most common genes and DNA. The V and J calls, along with clone size, are taken from TCRdb and not from the paper's own processing. The sample table contains about 180,000 distinct CDR3 sequences; only one count was recorded for about 18% of them. The ten top clones hold under 35% of the sample.

Stable Graves' hyperthyroidism was defined as no progression to ophthalmopathy during 18 months of follow-up. Hyperthyroidism patients were newly diagnosed, had a disease duration of under 2 months, and were aged 18 to 65 years. Any patient with an uncontrolled infection, another autoimmune disease, pregnancy or lactation was excluded. Clinical symptoms, serum thyroxine and TRAb, thyroid ultrasound, and orbital computed tomography formed the basis for the diagnoses. PBMCs were isolated from around 10 ml of fresh peripheral blood by Ficoll-Paque density gradient centrifugation. Total RNA was extracted with Trizol reagent, and quality was checked on an Agilent 2100 Bioanalyzer. This sample stems from a study of T cells in Graves' hyperthyroidism and ophthalmopathy (dated by TCRdb to between 2018 and 2021). Notes on the research overall: Peripheral blood was collected at initial diagnosis, before any treatment. To identify distinguishing TCR V-J signatures, a discovery cohort of around 98 patients was used, comprising 43 with Graves' ophthalmopathy and approximately 58 with stable Graves' hyperthyroidism. Prospective prediction of ophthalmopathy was tested in an independent validation cohort consisting of roughly 20 hyperthyroidism patients and approximately 16 patients who later progressed to ophthalmopathy. The roughly 100 discovery patients were divided at random into training and test sets in a 7:3 ratio. The study also compared thyroid tissue and blood T-cell repertoires from about six Graves' hyperthyroidism patients. After blood sampling, hyperthyroidism patients were treated with methimazole at a starting dose of 30 mg daily, and ophthalmopathy patients were treated with high-dose intravenous methylprednisolone. TCR Vbeta CDR3 sequencing of fewer than 150 peripheral blood samples (fewer than 45 ophthalmopathy, over 70 hyperthyroidism and approximately 17 progressor patients) is reported in the paper.

Here is what the overall study found, with its caveats: Sample size was not statistically predetermined, and investigators were not blinded to group allocation. A model built on a 13 V-J signature distinguished ophthalmopathy from stable hyperthyroidism, reaching roughly 88% sensitivity and around 82% specificity in cross-validation and 80%/75% in testing. During validation, the model predicted progression to ophthalmopathy a median of roughly 7.1 months ahead of onset, with approximately 71% sensitivity and less than 85% specificity. Most expanded thyroid clonotypes (frequency above 0.001) were also found in blood, which suggests that blood repertoires may mirror thyroid immune responses.

The clonotype originates from a woman aged 50 to 60 with Graves' hyperthyroidism. Sequenced input: blood.

The CDR3 sequence is CASRPVLRGTDTQYF. DNA sequence: TGTGCCAGCAGACCCGTCCTGCGGGGGACAGATACGCAGTATTTT. The rearrangement combines TRBV12-3 or TRBV12-4 with TRBJ2-3; 7 middle bases align to TRBD2. After removal of 6 bases from V and 3 bases from J, the junction retains 9 bases not matched to a gene. From its cysteine to its phenylalanine, the CDR3 spans 15 amino acids. The only DNA kept is the CDR3, 45 bases in frame from the first base.